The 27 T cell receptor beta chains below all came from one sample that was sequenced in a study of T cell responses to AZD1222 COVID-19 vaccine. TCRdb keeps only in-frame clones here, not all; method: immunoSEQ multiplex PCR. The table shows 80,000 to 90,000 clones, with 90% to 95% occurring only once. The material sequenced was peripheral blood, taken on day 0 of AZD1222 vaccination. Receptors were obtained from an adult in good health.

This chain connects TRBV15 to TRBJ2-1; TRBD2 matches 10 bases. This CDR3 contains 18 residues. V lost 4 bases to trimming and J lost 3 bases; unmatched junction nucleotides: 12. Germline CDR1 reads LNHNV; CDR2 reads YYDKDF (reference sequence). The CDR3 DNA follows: TGTGCCACCAGCATTGACCTAGCGGGAGTCCTGGGCTACAATGAGCAGTTCTTC. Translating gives CATSIDLAGVLGYNEQFF.

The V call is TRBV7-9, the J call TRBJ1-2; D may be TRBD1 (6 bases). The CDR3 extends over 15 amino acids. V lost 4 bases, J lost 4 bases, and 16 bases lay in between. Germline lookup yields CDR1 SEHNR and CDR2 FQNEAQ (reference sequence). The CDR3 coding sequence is TGTGCCAGCAGCTCGACAGGCCTATATGGCTATGGCTACACCTTC. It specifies CASSSTGLYGYGYTF.

The CDR3 bases are TGTGCCAGCCGGGGGGGGACTAATGAAAAACTGTTTTTT. This translates into CASRGGTNEKLFF. The rearrangement joins TRBV28 to TRBJ1-4; perhaps TRBD1 as D (5 bases). V gave up 8 bases and J gave up 2 bases, with 9 bases separating them. The CDR3 spans 13 residues. Germline lookup yields CDR1 MDHEN and CDR2 SYDVKM.

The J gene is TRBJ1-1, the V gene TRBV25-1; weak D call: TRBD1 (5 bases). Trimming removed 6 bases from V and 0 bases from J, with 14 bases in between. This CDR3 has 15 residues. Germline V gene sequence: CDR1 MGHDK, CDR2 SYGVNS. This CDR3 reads CASRSAGSMNTEAFF. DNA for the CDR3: TGTGCCAGCAGGTCCGCAGGGAGCATGAACACTGAAGCTTTCTTT.

In DNA form, the CDR3 reads TGTGCCAGCAGTTACTCAGCGAGGGAGACCCAGTACTTC. Protein: CASSYSARETQYF. The chain has TRBV6-5 and TRBJ2-5; D is unresolved. Trimming took off 0 bases at V and 5 bases at J, with 7 bases between the two ends. CDR1 is MNHEY and CDR2 is SVGAGI in the germline V gene. The CDR3 covers 13 residues.

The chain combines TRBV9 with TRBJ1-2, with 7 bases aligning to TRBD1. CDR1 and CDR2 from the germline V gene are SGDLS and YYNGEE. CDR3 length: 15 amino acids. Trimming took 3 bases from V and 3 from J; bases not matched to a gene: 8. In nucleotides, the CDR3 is TGTGCCAGCAGCGACGGGACAGTTCGGGACTATGGCTACACCTTC. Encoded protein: CASSDGTVRDYGYTF. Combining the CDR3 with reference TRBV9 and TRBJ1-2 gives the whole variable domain DSGVTQTPKHLITATGQRVTLRCSPRSGDLSVYWYQQSLDQGLQFLIQYYNGEERAKGNILERFSAQQFPDLHSELNLSSLELGDSALYFCASSDGTVRDYGYTFGSGTRLTVV.

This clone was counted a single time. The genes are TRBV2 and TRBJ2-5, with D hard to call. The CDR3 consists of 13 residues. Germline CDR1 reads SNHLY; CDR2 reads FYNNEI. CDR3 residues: CGGTGSFQETQYF. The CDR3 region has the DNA TGTGGTGGTACTGGTAGTTTCCAAGAGACCCAGTACTTC.

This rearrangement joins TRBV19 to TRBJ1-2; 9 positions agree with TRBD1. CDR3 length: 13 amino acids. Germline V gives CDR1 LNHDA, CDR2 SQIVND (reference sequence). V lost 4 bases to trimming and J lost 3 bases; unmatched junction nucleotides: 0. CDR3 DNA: TGTGCCAGTAGTAGGACAGGGGACTATGGCTACACCTTC. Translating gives CASSRTGDYGYTF. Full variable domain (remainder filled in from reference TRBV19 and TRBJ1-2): DGGITQSPKYLFRKEGQNVTLSCEQNLNHDAMYWYRQDPGQGLRLIYYSQIVNDFQKGDIAEGYSVSREKKESFPLTVTSAQKNPTAFYLCASSRTGDYGYTFGSGTRLTVV.

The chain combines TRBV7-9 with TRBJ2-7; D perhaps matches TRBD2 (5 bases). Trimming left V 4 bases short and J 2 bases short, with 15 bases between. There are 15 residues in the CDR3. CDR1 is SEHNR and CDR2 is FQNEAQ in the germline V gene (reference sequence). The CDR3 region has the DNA TGTGCCAGCAGCTCAACCTGGAGAGGGACCTACGAGCAGTACTTC. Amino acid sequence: CASSSTWRGTYEQYF.

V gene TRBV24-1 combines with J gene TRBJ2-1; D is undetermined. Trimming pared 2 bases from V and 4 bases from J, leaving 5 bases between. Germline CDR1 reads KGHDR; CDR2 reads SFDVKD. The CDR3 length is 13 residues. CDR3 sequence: CATSDSGYNEQFF. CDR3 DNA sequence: TGTGCCACCAGTGATTCCGGTTACAATGAGCAGTTCTTC.

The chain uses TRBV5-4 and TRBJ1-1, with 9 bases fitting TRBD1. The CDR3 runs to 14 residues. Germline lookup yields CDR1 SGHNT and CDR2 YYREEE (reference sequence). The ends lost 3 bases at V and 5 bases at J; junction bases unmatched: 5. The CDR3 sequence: CASSWTGARTEAFF. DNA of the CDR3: TGTGCCAGCAGCTGGACAGGGGCTCGAACTGAAGCTTTCTTT.

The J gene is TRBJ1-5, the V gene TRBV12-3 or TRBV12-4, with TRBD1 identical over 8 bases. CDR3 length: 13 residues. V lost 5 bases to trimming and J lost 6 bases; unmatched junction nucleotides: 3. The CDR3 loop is CASSATGAQPQHF. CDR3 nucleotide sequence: TGTGCCAGCAGTGCGACAGGGGCTCAGCCCCAGCATTTT.

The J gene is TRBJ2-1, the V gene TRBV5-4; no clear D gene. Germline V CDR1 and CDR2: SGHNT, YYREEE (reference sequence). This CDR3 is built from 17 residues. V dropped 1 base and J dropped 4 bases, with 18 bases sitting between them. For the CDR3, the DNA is TGTGCCAGCAGCTTGTCCCCCCGCAACGGACGATACAATGAGCAGTTCTTC. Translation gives CASSLSPRNGRYNEQFF.

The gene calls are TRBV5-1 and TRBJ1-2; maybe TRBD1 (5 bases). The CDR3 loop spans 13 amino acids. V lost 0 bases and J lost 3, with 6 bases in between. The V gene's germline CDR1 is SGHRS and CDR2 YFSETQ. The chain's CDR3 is CASSLEQDYGYTF. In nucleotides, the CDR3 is TGCGCCAGCAGCTTGGAACAGGACTATGGCTACACCTTC.

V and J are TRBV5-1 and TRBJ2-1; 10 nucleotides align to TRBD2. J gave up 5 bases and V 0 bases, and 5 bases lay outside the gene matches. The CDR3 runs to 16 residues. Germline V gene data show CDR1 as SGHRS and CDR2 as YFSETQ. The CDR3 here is CASSLEVAGGHNEQFF. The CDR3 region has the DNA TGCGCCAGCAGCTTGGAGGTAGCGGGAGGACACAATGAGCAGTTCTTC.

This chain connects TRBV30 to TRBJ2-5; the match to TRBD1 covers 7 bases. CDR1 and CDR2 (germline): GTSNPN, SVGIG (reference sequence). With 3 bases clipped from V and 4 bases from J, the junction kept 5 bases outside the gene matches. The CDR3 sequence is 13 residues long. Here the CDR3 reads CAWRATGRETQYF. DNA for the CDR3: TGTGCCTGGAGAGCGACAGGGAGAGAGACCCAGTACTTC. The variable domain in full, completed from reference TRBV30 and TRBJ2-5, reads SQTIHQWPATLVQPVGSPLSLECTVEGTSNPNLYWYRQAAGRGLQLLFYSVGIGQISSEVPQNLSASRPQDRQFILSSKKLLLSDSGFYLCAWRATGRETQYFGPGTRLLVL.

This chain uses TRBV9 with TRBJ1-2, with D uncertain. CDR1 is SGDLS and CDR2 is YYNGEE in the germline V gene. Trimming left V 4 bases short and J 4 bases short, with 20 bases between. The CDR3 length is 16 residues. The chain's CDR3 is CASSQSSSSPGYGYTF. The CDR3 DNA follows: TGTGCCAGCAGCCAATCATCCTCATCCCCTGGCTATGGCTACACCTTC.

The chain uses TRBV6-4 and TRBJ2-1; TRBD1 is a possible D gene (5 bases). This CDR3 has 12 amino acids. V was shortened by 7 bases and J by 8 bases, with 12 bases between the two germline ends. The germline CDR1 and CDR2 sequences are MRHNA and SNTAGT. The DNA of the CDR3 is TGTGCCAGCACAGGGCGCTCGGATGAGCAGTTCTTC. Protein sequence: CASTGRSDEQFF.

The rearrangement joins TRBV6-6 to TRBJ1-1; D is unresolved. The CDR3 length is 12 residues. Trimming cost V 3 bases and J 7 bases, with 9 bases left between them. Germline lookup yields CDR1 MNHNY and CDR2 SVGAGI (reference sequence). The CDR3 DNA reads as TGTGCCAGCAGTTATCTGCCAGATGAAGCTTTCTTT. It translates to CASSYLPDEAFF.

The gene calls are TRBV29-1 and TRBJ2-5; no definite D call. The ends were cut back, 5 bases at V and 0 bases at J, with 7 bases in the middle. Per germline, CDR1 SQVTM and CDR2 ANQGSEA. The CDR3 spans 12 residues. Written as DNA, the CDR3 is TGCAGCGTTAGGGCAAACCAAGAGACCCAGTACTTC. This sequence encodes CSVRANQETQYF.

The CDR3 spells CASSYDRASNYEQYF. In DNA form, the CDR3 reads TGTGCCAGCAGTTACGACAGGGCAAGCAACTACGAGCAGTACTTC. This sequence joins TRBV7-2 and TRBJ2-7; TRBD1 matches at 7 bases. The CDR3 runs 15 residues. V lost 6 bases, J lost 3 bases, and 11 bases stayed unmatched. Germline CDR1 SGHTA, CDR2 FQGNSA.

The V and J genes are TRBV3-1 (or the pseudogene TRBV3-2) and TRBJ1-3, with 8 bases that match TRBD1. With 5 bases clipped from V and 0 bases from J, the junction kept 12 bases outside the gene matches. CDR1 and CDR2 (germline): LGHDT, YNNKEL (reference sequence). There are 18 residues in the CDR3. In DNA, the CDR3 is TGTGCCAGCAGCGGCGTCCCGGGACAGGCCTCCTCTGGAAACACCATATATTTT. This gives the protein CASSGVPGQASSGNTIYF.

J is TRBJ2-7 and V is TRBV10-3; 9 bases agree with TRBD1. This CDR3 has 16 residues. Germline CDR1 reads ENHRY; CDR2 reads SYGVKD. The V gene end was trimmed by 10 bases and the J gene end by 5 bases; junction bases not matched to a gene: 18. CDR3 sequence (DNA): TGTGCCACCTCTAGGGACAGGGCCCCCCTGAGGGACGAGCAGTACTTC. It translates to CATSRDRAPLRDEQYF.

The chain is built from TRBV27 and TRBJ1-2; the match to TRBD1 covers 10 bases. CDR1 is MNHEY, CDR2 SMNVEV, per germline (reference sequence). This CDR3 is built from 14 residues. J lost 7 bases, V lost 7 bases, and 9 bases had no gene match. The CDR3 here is CASKPGTGVLGYTF. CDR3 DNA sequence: TGTGCCAGCAAACCCGGGACAGGGGTTCTTGGCTACACCTTC.

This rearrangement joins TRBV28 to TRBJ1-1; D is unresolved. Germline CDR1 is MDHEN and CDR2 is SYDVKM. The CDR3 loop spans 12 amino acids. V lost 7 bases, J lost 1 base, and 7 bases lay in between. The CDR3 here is CASISPNTEAFF. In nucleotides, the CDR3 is TGTGCCAGCATATCCCCGAACACTGAAGCTTTCTTT.

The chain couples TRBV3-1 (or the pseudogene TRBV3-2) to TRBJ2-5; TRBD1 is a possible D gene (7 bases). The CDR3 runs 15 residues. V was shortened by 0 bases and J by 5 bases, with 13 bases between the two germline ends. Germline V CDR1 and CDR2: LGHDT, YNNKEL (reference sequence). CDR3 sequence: CASSQDSRGDETQYF. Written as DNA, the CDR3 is TGTGCCAGCAGCCAAGATTCCAGGGGGGACGAGACCCAGTACTTC.

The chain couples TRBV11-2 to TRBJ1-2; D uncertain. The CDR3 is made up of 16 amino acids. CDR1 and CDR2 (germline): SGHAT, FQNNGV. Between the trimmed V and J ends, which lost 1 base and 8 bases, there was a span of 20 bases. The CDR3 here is CASSLVPDSTRGGYTF. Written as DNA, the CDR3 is TGTGCCAGCAGCTTAGTGCCTGACTCTACCCGTGGGGGCTACACCTTC.